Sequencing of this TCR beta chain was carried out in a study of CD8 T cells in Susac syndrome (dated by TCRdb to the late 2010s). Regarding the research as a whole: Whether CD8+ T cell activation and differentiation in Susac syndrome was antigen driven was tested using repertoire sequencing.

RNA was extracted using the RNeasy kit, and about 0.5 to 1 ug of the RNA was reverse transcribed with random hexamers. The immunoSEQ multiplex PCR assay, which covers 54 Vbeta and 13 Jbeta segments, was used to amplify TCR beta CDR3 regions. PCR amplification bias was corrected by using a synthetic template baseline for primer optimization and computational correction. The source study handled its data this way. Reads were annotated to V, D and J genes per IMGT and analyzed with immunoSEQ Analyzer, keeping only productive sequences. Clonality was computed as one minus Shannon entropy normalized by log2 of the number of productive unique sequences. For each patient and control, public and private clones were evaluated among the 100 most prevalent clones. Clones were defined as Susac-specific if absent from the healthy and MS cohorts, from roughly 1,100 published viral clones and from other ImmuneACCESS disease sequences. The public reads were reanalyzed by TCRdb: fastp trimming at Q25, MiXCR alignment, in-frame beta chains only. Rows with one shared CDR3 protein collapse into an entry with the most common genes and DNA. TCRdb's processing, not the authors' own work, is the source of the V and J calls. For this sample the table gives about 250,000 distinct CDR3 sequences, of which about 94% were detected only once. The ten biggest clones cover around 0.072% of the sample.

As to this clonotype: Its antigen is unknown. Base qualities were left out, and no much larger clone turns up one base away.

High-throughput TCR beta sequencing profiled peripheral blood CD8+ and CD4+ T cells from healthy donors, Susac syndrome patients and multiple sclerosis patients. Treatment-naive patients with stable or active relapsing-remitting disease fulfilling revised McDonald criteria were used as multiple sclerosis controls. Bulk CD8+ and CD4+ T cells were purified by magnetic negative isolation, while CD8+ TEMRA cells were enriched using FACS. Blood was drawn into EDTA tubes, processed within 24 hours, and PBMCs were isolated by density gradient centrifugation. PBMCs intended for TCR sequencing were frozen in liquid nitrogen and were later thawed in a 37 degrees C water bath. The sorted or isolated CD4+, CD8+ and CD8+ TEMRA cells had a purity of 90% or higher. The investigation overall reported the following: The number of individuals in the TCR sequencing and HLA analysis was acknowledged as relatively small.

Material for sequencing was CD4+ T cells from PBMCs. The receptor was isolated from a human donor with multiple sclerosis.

For the CDR3, the sequence is CASRRQGARKTTNEKLFF. The bases read TGTGCCAGCAGAAGACAGGGGGCCCGTAAGACAACTAATGAAAAACTGTTTTTT. The chain couples TRBV6-1 to TRBJ1-4; the central 10 bases match TRBD1. V lost 6 bases and J lost 0 bases, and the count of bases not matched to a germline gene is 10. Looking up the germline V gene yields CDR1 MNHNS and CDR2 SASEGT. The CDR3 goes from the cysteine to the phenylalanine over 18 residues. CDR3 DNA is the only sequence kept; it has 54 bases, read in frame from the first base.